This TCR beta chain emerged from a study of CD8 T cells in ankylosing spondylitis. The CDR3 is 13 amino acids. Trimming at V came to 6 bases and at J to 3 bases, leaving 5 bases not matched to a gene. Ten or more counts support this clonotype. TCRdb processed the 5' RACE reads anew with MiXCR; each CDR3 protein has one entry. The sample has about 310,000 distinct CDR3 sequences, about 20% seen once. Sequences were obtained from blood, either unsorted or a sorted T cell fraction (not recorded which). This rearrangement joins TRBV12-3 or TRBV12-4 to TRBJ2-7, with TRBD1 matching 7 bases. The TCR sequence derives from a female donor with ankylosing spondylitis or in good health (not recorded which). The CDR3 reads CASRPSGGYEQYF. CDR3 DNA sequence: TGTGCCAGCAGGCCATCAGGGGGCTACGAGCAGTACTTC.